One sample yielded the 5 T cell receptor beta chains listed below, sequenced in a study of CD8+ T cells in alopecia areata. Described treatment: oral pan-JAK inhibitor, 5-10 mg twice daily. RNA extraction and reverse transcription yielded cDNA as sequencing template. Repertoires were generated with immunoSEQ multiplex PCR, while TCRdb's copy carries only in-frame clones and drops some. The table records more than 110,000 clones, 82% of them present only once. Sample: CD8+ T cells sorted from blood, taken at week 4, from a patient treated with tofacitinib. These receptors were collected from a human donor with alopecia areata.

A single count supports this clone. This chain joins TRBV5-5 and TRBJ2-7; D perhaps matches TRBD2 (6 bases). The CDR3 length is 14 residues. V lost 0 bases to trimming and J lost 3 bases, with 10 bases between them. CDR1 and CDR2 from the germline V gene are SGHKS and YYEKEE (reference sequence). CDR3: CASSLDPGVYEQYF. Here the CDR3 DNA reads TGTGCCAGCAGCTTGGACCCGGGGGTCTACGAGCAGTACTTC.

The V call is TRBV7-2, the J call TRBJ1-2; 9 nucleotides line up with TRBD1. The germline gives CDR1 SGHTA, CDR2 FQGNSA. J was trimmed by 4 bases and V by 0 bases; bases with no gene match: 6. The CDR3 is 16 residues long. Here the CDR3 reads CASSLAGQGPLYGYTF. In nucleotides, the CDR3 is TGTGCCAGCAGCTTAGCCGGACAGGGGCCCCTCTATGGCTACACCTTC. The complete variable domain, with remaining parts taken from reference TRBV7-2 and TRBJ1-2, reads GAGVSQSPSNKVTEKGKDVELRCDPISGHTALYWYRQSLGQGLEFLIYFQGNSAPDKSGLPSDRFSAERTGGSVSTLTIQRTQQEDSAVYLCASSLAGQGPLYGYTFGSGTRLTVV.

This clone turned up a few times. The CDR3, as DNA: TGCAGCGTCTCGGTCCAGGCCGCCTACGAGCAGTACTTC. This encodes CSVSVQAAYEQYF. The J gene is TRBJ2-5, the V gene TRBV29-1; D is uncertain. The closer fit of TRBJ2-7 to the DNA end suggests the J call may be wrong. This CDR3 region has 13 residues. Germline values: CDR1 SQVTM, CDR2 ANQGSEA.

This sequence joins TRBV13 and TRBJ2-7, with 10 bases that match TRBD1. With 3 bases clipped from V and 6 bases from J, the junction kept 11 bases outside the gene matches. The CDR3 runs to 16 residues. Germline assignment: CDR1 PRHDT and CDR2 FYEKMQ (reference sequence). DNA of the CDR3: TGTGCCAGCAGCTTGGGGTTGACGGGACAGGGGTTCGAGCAGTACTTC. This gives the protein CASSLGLTGQGFEQYF.

As DNA, the CDR3 is TGTGCCAGCAGCTTTGCGGAGAACACTGAAGCTTTCTTT. Translating it yields CASSFAENTEAFF. This chain links TRBV7-9 with TRBJ1-1, with D unresolved. The germline V and J ends were trimmed by 3 bases and 1 base, with 6 bases remaining between them. Germline CDR1 SEHNR, CDR2 FQNEAQ (reference sequence). CDR3 length equals 13 residues.